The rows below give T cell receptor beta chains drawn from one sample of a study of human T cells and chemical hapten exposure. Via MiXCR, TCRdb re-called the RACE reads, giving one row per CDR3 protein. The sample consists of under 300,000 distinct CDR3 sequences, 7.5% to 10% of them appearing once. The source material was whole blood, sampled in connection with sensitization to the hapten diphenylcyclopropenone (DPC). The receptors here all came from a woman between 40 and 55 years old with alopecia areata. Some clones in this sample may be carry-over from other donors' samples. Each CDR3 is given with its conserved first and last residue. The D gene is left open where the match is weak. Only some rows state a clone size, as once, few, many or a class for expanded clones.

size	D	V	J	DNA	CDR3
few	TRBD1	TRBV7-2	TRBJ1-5	TGTGCCAGCAGCTTAGGGACAGGGGAGTTTCAGCCCCAGCATTTT	CASSLGTGEFQPQHF
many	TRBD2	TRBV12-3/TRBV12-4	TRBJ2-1	TGTGCCAGCAGAGATCGACTAGCGGGAGGGCGCAATGAGCAGTTCTTC	CASRDRLAGGRNEQFF
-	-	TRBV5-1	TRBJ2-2	TGCGCCAGCAGCTTCGAGCAGGGCGGGGAGCTGTTTTTT	CASSFEQGGELFF
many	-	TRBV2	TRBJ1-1	TGTGCCAGCAGTGTGCAGGTCCCTTTCGCTGAAGCTTTCTTT	CASSVQVPFAEAFF
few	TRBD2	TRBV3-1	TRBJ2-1	TGTGCCAGCAGCCAAGTATATCCTAGCGGGGATGGAAATGAGCAGTTCTTC	CASSQVYPSGDGNEQFF
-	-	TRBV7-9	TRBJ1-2	TGTGCCAGCAGCTTAGATACCCAGTATGGCTACACCTTC	CASSLDTQYGYTF
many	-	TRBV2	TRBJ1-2	TGTGCCAGCAGGGCTGGGACACTCTATGGCTACACCTTC	CASRAGTLYGYTF
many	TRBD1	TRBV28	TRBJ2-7	TGTGCCAGCACCCCGGGACAGGGTCCGTACGAGCAGTACTTC	CASTPGQGPYEQYF
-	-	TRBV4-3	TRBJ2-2	TGCGCCAGCAGCCATCGGGGAGTTGAAACCGGGGAGCTGTTTTTT	CASSHRGVETGELFF
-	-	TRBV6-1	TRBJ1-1	TGTGCCAGCATCCCACTTCACGGACAGCTCACTGAAGCTTTCTTT	CASIPLHGQLTEAFF